Reported below is one TCR beta chain. What it binds is not known. One end of the junction fails to match germline, which may point to a read error. Germline assignment: CDR1 SGHTA and CDR2 FQGNSA. The CDR3 sequence is 15 residues long. Patients between 18 and 65 years old had hyperthyroidism, newly diagnosed and lasting under 2 months. The authors obtained PBMCs from around 10 ml of fresh peripheral blood. Researchers amplified the TCR beta CDR3 regions from RNA transcripts. HTBI primers were employed in a first-round RT-PCR of the TCR CDR3. TCRdb re-analysed the multiplex PCR reads in MiXCR, keeping a single row per CDR3 protein. The table includes 700,000 to 950,000 distinct CDR3 sequences, 35% detected once. The sample is drawn from a study of T cells in Graves' hyperthyroidism and ophthalmopathy. Study-wide results and caveats: Blood also contained most expanded thyroid clonotypes above 0.001. A median roughly 6.6 months before onset, the model predicted ophthalmopathy.

This TCR derives from a woman in her thirties or forties with Graves' hyperthyroidism. The V and J genes are TRBV7-2 and TRBJ1-5; 7 bases line up with TRBD1. Material: blood. The CDR3 spells CASSLTAGGNQPRHF. The CDR3 DNA is TGTGCCAGCAGCTTAACGGCAGGGGGTAATCAGCCCCGGCATTTT.